In its sample, the clone carrying this TCR beta chain was seen many times. The second PCR ran about 6 to 12 cycles with a sample-barcoded 5' primer and J-beta primers. Any given sample supplied a minimum of 3 million CDR3-containing paired-end reads. TCRdb recomputed calls from the 5' RACE reads with MiXCR, one row per CDR3 protein. Counted here are fewer than 2,000,000 distinct CDR3 sequences, approximately 32% occurring once; the ten biggest clones make up over 9%. This sample is part of a study of blood T cells in healthy people across ages. The V gene's germline CDR1 is MGHDK and CDR2 SYGVNS. Trimming removed 6 bases from V and 7 bases from J, with 17 bases in between. This CDR3 comprises 14 residues.

The sample was blood. J is TRBJ2-3 and V is TRBV25-1; TRBD2 is a possible D gene (5 bases). The receptor was isolated from a woman in her twenties or thirties in good health. The CDR3: CASRPLPPDYTQYF. The CDR3 DNA is TGTGCCAGCAGGCCCCTTCCACCGGACTATACGCAGTATTTT.